This TCR beta chain was identified during a study of identical twins. The sample holds many counts of this clonotype. Its cognate antigen is unknown. General study results and limits: Researchers reported weaker excess twin sharing in beta out-of-frame sequences. Cord blood beta clonotypes that were abundant carried fewer insertions, and memory repertoires showed no such trend. Diverse VJ usage suggested most zero-insertion clonotypes were not invariant T cells.

CDR1 LGHDT and CDR2 YNNKEL come from the germline V gene (reference sequence). V lost 3 bases, J lost 4 bases, and 12 bases lay in between. The CDR3 covers 14 residues. Unique molecular identifiers were present on cDNA, and template switching added a universal primer site. TCRdb fed the 5' RACE reads into MiXCR, producing one record per CDR3 protein. The sample lists some 240,000 distinct CDR3 sequences, about 10% occurring once. The sequenced sample was memory T cells sorted from blood. The chain combines TRBV3-1 with TRBJ1-1; weak D call: TRBD1 (5 bases). This sequence originates from a man in his fifties or sixties in good health. DNA of the CDR3: TGTGCCAGCAGCCATACGGGGGGATCCACTGAAGCTTTCTTT. This encodes CASSHTGGSTEAFF.